The clone carrying this T cell receptor (beta chain) was found a few times. The antigen is unknown. The sample is drawn from a study of type 1 regulatory T cells. At the level of the study: An in vitro protocol generated T-allo10, a Tr1-enriched, alloantigen-specific CD4 T cell product.

One entry per CDR3 protein results from TCRdb running MiXCR on the reads. The repertoire has about 39,000 distinct CDR3 sequences, 9% to 15% of them found once; the top ten carry around 8%. The study, taken as a whole, reports: Tr1 cells had a more restricted TCR repertoire than non-Tr1 cells.

The TCR sequence derives from a human donor in good health. The specimen sequenced was cultured non-Tr1 T cells, either the whole culture or a sorted T cell fraction (not recorded which).

This CDR3 reads CASSLGLAGPKEVTQYF. For the CDR3, the DNA is TGTGCCAGCAGCTTGGGTCTAGCGGGACCTAAGGAGGTGACCCAGTACTTC. The J gene is TRBJ2-5, the V gene TRBV5-4; 9 nucleotides agree with TRBD2. Germline V gives CDR1 SGHNT, CDR2 YYREEE (reference sequence). The CDR3 consists of 17 residues. J gave up 7 bases and V 0 bases, and 13 bases lay outside the gene matches.